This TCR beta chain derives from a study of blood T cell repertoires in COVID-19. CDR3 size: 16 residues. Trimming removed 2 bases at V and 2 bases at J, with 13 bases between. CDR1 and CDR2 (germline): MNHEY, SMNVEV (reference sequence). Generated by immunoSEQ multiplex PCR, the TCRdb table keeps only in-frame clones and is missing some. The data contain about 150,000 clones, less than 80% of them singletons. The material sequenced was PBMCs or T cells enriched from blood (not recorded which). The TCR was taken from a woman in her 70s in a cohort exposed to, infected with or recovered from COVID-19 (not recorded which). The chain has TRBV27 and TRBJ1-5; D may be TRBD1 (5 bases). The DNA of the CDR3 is TGTGCCAGCAGTTTAGGGGCGATATGGGGCAATCAGCCCCAGCATTTT. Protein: CASSLGAIWGNQPQHF.